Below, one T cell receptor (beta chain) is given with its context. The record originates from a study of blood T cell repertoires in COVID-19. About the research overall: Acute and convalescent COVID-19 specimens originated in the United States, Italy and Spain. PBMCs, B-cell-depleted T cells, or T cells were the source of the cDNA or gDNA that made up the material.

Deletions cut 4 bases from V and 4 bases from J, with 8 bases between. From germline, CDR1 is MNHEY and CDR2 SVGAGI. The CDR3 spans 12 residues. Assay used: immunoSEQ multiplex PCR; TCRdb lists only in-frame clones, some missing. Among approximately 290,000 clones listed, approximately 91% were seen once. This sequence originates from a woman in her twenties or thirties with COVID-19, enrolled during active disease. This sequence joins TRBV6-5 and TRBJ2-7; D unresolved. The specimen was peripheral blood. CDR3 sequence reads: CASSLTGYEQYF. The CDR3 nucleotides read TGTGCCAGCAGTTTAACTGGTTACGAGCAGTACTTC.